Listed here is a single T cell receptor beta chain. This record belongs to a study of blood T cell repertoires in COVID-19. Study context: PBMCs, B-cell-depleted T cells, or T cells provided the cDNA or gDNA that made up the material.

The assay was immunoSEQ multiplex PCR, and TCRdb's table has in-frame clones only and misses some. The top ten hold under 15% of the sample, which has fewer than 350,000 clones, 70% to 90% seen once. The sample taken for sequencing was peripheral blood. The receptor's source is an older woman with COVID-19, enrolled during active disease.

Here the CDR3 reads CASSATTGSWYGYTF. CDR3 DNA sequence: TGTGCCAGCAGCGCGACGACAGGGAGTTGGTATGGCTACACCTTC. This sequence joins TRBV9 and TRBJ1-2; TRBD1 matches at 7 bases. The trim removed 3 bases at V and 5 bases at J, leaving 10 bases unmatched. The CDR3 loop spans 15 amino acids. Germline-derived CDR1 and CDR2 are SGDLS and YYNGEE.